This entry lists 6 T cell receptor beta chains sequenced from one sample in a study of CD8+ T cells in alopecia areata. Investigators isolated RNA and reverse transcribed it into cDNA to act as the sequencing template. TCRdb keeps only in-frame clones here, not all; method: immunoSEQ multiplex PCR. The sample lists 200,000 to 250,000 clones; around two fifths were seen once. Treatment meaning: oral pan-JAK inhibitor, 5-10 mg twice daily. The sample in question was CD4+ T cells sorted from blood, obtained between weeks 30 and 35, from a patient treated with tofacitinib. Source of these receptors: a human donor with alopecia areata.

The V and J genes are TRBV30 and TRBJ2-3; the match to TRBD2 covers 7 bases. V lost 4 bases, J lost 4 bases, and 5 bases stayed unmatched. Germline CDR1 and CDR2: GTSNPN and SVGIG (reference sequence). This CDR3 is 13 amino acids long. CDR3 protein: CAWMGGWADTQYF. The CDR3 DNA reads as TGTGCCTGGATGGGAGGGTGGGCAGATACGCAGTATTTT.

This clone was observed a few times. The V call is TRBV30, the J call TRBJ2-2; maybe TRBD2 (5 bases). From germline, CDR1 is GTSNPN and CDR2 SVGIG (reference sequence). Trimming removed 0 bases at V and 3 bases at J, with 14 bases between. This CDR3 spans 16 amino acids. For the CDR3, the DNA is TGTGCCTGGAGTGTAGTAGGCCGGGATTACACCGGGGAGCTGTTTTTT. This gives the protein CAWSVVGRDYTGELFF.

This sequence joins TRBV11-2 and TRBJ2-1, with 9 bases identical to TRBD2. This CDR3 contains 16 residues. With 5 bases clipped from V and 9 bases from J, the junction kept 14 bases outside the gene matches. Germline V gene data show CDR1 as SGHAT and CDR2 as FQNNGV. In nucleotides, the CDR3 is TGTGCCAGCAGCCGAAGAAAAGCGGGAGGTGTGGGTGAGCAGTTCTTC. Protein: CASSRRKAGGVGEQFF.

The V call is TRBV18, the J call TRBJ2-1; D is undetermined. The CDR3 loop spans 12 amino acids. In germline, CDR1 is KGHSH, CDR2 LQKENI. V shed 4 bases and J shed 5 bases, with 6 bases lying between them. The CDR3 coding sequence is TGTGCCAGCTCACTTATTAACAATGAGCAGTTCTTC. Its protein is CASSLINNEQFF.

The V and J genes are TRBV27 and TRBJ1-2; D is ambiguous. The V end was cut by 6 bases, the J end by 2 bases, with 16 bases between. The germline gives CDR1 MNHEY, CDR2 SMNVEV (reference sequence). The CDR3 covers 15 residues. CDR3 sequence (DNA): TGTGCCAGCAGAAGGTCAATCGGGGTAAACTATGGCTACACCTTC. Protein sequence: CASRRSIGVNYGYTF.

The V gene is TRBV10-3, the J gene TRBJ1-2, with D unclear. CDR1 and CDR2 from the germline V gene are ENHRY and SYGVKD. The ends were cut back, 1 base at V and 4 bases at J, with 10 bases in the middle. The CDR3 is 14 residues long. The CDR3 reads CAISELEGSYGYTF. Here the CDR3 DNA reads TGTGCCATCAGTGAGTTGGAGGGCAGCTATGGCTACACCTTC.